These 28 T cell receptor beta chains originate from one sample sequenced in a study of post-analysis software for immune sequencing data. Included in the TCR beta cDNA libraries were unique molecular identifiers. TCRdb recomputed calls from the PCR reads with MiXCR, one row per CDR3 protein. The sample has some 260,000 distinct CDR3 sequences; 36% are singletons. Their antigen targets remain unknown. Study outcomes and limitations: Elevated frequency relative to controls characterized four or five TRBV segments in patients, TRBV5-6, TRBV5-1 and TRBV20-1 among them.

Input material: blood. These TCRs come from a girl aged 5-17 years with multiple sclerosis.

The table lists this clonotype with a few counts. The rearrangement joins TRBV10-1 to TRBJ2-2; a possible D gene is TRBD1 (6 bases). The CDR3 contains 17 residues. The V and J ends lost 0 bases and 1 base respectively, with 12 bases between them. Germline CDR1 and CDR2: WNHNN and SYGVQD (reference sequence). CDR3: CASSESRGRRNTGELFF. As DNA, the CDR3 is TGCGCCAGCAGTGAGTCCAGGGGACGGAGGAACACCGGGGAGCTGTTTTTT.

This clonotype was counted ten times or more. This chain uses TRBV7-9 with TRBJ1-1; D is undetermined. Trimming took off 5 bases at V and 4 bases at J, with 14 bases between the two ends. CDR3 length: 14 residues. Looked up from germline, CDR1 is SEHNR and CDR2 is FQNEAQ (reference sequence). CDR3 protein: CASSPSTMGTEAFF. Here the CDR3 DNA reads TGTGCCAGCAGCCCGTCGACCATGGGCACTGAAGCTTTCTTT.

Remarks on this clonotype: A much larger clone is a single base away; this may be a read error. The chain is built from TRBV6-5 and TRBJ1-2, with 8 bases that match TRBD1. This CDR3 contains 14 residues. The germline V gene encodes CDR1 MNHEY and CDR2 SVGAGI. CDR3 protein: CASTYRQGAGGYTF. The CDR3 nucleotides read TGTGCCAGCACTTACCGTCAGGGGGCTGGCGGCTACACCTTC.

In this sample, this clonotype turned up a few times. A single base separates this from a much larger clone, so it may be a read error. The chain recombines TRBV5-1 with TRBJ2-5, with 9 bases that match TRBD2. This CDR3 comprises 14 residues. Germline V gives CDR1 SGHRS, CDR2 YFSETQ. V shed 4 bases and J 11 bases; nucleotides not matched to a gene: 12. The CDR3 nucleotides are TGCGCCAGCAGCGGCGGGAGGGCCGAGAATGAGCAGTACTTC. It yields the protein CASSGGRAENEQYF.

The chain combines TRBV20-1 with TRBJ1-3; possible D gene TRBD1, 6 bases. V lost 4 bases and J 1 base, leaving 11 bases between the germline ends. Germline loops: CDR1 DFQATT, CDR2 SNEGSKA (reference sequence). This CDR3 is built from 14 residues. CDR3 DNA sequence: TGCAGTGCTATAGGGGGACGGTCTGGAAACACCATATATTTT. Residues: CSAIGGRSGNTIYF.

This clonotype has only a few counts. V usage is TRBV5-1 and J usage is TRBJ1-1; no clear D gene. The CDR3 contains 14 residues. CDR1 and CDR2 from the germline V gene are SGHRS and YFSETQ. Trimming removed 4 bases from V and 2 bases from J, with 12 bases in between. CDR3 region: CASSMAPGNTEAFF. The CDR3 DNA reads as TGCGCCAGCAGCATGGCCCCGGGAAACACTGAAGCTTTCTTT.

The gene calls are TRBV20-1 and TRBJ1-2; 9 bases match TRBD1. The V segment lost 5 bases and the J segment 4 bases; nucleotides outside the gene matches: 14. Looked up from germline, CDR1 is DFQATT and CDR2 is SNEGSKA (reference sequence). The CDR3 contains 16 residues. This chain's CDR3 is CSACDHRDRDRYGYTF. CDR3 DNA: TGCAGTGCTTGCGACCACCGGGACAGGGACCGCTATGGCTACACCTTC.

CDR3 in DNA: TGCGCCAGCAGCTTGGTCGGGACGAACACTGAAGCTTTCTTT. It translates to CASSLVGTNTEAFF. The chain joins TRBV5-1 to TRBJ1-1, with D possibly matching TRBD1 (5 bases). V was cut by 0 bases and J by 1 base, with 7 bases left in between. Germline CDR1 and CDR2: SGHRS and YFSETQ. The CDR3 has 14 residues.

The V and J genes are TRBV6-5 and TRBJ2-3, with TRBD2 matching over 10 bases. J was trimmed by 2 bases and V by 6 bases; bases with no gene match: 5. This CDR3 is built from 15 residues. From germline, CDR1 is MNHEY and CDR2 SVGAGI. CDR3 region: CASRPGLATTDTQYF. CDR3 bases: TGTGCCAGCAGGCCGGGACTAGCGACCACAGATACGCAGTATTTT.

The chain joins TRBV5-5 to TRBJ2-6, with 11 bases matching TRBD2. V lost 4 bases, J lost 4 bases, and 13 bases stayed unmatched. The CDR3 is 19 amino acids. From germline, CDR1 is SGHKS and CDR2 YYEKEE (reference sequence). The CDR3 region has the DNA TGTGCCAGCAGCCCCGGGACTAGCGGAAGAGCACCCGGGGCCAACGTCCTGACTTTC. Encoded protein: CASSPGTSGRAPGANVLTF.

The rearrangement links TRBV25-1 to TRBJ1-6; no clear D. Germline CDR1 and CDR2: MGHDK and SYGVNS. Trimming removed 1 base from V and 5 bases from J, with 12 bases in between. The CDR3 totals 16 residues. This CDR3 reads CASSEWTGSNNSPLHF. The DNA of the CDR3 is TGTGCCAGCAGTGAATGGACTGGGTCGAATAATTCACCCCTCCACTTT.

The rearrangement joins TRBV4-1 to TRBJ1-3, with D perhaps TRBD1 (6 bases). Germline V lookup: CDR1 MGHRA, CDR2 YSYEKL. Trimming removed 1 base at V and 8 bases at J, with 15 bases between. CDR3 size: 15 residues. The CDR3 region is CASSQVSGAGDTIYF. The CDR3 nucleotides are TGCGCCAGCAGCCAAGTCTCAGGGGCCGGAGACACCATATATTTT.

A word on this clonotype: This may stem from a read error, because a much larger clone lies one nucleotide away. The chain has TRBV2 and TRBJ2-1, with 11 bases aligning to TRBD1. The J segment lost 6 bases and the V segment lost 5 bases, leaving 6 bases of the junction unmatched. This CDR3 is 15 amino acids long. CDR1 and CDR2 from the germline V gene are SNHLY and FYNNEI. In DNA, the CDR3 is TGTGCCAGCAGTCCTCTGGGGACAGGGGGCAATGAGCAGTTCTTC. It codes for CASSPLGTGGNEQFF.

The CDR3 DNA sequence: TGCAGCGTTGGTAGGACAGGGGGTTCCCAGTACTTC. This codes for CSVGRTGGSQYF. The chain carries TRBV29-1 and TRBJ2-7, with 10 nucleotides matching TRBD1. Germline assignment: CDR1 SQVTM and CDR2 ANQGSEA. V lost 4 bases and J lost 10; bases outside the gene matches: 7. The CDR3 is made up of 12 amino acids.

This rearrangement joins TRBV10-3 to TRBJ2-1; TRBD2 matches 14 bases. The junction had 4 bases not matched to a gene; V was cut back by 6 bases and J by 6 bases. CDR1 and CDR2 (germline): ENHRY, SYGVKD. The CDR3 has 15 amino acids. CDR3 nucleotides: TGTGCCATCAGACCGGGACTAGCGGGAGTCAATGAGCAGTTCTTC. Protein sequence: CAIRPGLAGVNEQFF.

This clonotype was picked up many times. The chain joins TRBV12-3 or TRBV12-4 to TRBJ2-3, with 7 bases fitting TRBD1. J lost 4 bases, V lost 1 base, and 2 bases had no gene match. This CDR3 region has 14 residues. CDR3 nucleotides: TGTGCCAGCAGTTTAGGTGACAGGGCAGATACGCAGTATTTT. Residues: CASSLGDRADTQYF.

This clonotype was observed many times. This rearrangement joins TRBV5-1 to TRBJ1-1; D call uncertain. Trimming left V 4 bases short and J 5 bases short, with 15 bases between. This CDR3 comprises 14 residues. Germline V gives CDR1 SGHRS, CDR2 YFSETQ. The CDR3 is CASSNSTTATEAFF. The CDR3 DNA is TGCGCCAGCAGCAACAGTACTACGGCTACTGAAGCTTTCTTT.

This clonotype has at least ten counts. This chain uses TRBV29-1 with TRBJ2-3; D is tentatively TRBD1 or TRBD2 (6 bases each). There are 13 residues in the CDR3. Trimming left V 5 bases short and J 3 bases short, with 12 bases between. The germline CDR1 and CDR2 sequences are SQVTM and ANQGSEA. The CDR3 protein is CSVKRRGTDTQYF. CDR3 nucleotides: TGCAGCGTTAAAAGGAGGGGGACAGATACGCAGTATTTT.

V is TRBV5-1 and J is TRBJ1-1; D gene ambiguous. CDR1 and CDR2 from the germline V gene are SGHRS and YFSETQ. V lost 5 bases to trimming and J lost 6 bases, with 11 bases between them. CDR3 length equals 12 residues. CDR3 nucleotide sequence: TGCGCCAGCAGAACGAACTCGGCTGAAGCTTTCTTT. Translated, it gives CASRTNSAEAFF.

The genes are TRBV21-1 and TRBJ2-1. TRBV21-1 is designated a pseudogene. The CDR3 runs 11 residues. The CDR3 DNA reads as TGTGCCAGCAGCCTCACCAGGGAGCAGTTCTTC. Protein sequence: CASSLTREQFF.

CDR3 sequence: CASRRASGSQQFF. CDR3 sequence (DNA): TGTGCCAGCAGACGCGCTAGCGGATCACAGCAGTTCTTC. This rearrangement joins TRBV28 to TRBJ2-1, with 7 bases that match TRBD2. Losses at the gene ends were 6 bases for V and 11 bases for J; bases not matched to a gene: 10. The CDR3 contains 13 residues. Germline V gives CDR1 MDHEN, CDR2 SYDVKM.

This clonotype was seen many times. The chain joins TRBV7-9 to TRBJ2-1; 7 bases map to TRBD1. Germline V gene lookup returns CDR1 SEHNR and CDR2 FQNEAQ (reference sequence). The CDR3 spans 16 residues. V shed 5 bases and J 5 bases; nucleotides not matched to a gene: 12. The CDR3 is CASSRQPGQSNNEQFF. CDR3 coding DNA: TGTGCCAGCAGCCGTCAACCGGGACAGAGTAACAATGAGCAGTTCTTC. The full variable domain, with the rest looked up from reference TRBV7-9 and TRBJ2-1, is DTGVSQNPRHKITKRGQNVTFRCDPISEHNRLYWYRQTLGQGPEFLTYFQNEAQLEKSRLLSDRFSAERPKGSFSTLEIQRTEQGDSAMYLCASSRQPGQSNNEQFFGPGTRLTVL.

The sample holds many counts of this clonotype. The chain carries TRBV12-5 and TRBJ1-1; unclear D gene. Per the germline V gene, CDR1 is LGHNT and CDR2 is FRNRAP. This CDR3 region has 13 residues. Trimming took off 1 base at V and 2 bases at J, with 5 bases between the two ends. The CDR3 loop is CASGLGGNTEAFF. CDR3 bases: TGTGCTAGTGGTTTGGGGGGTAACACTGAAGCTTTCTTT.

Ten or more counts support this clonotype. This chain joins TRBV3-1 and TRBJ2-1, with TRBD2 identical over 7 bases. Trimming at V came to 0 bases and at J to 7 bases, leaving 9 bases not matched to a gene. Germline values: CDR1 LGHDT, CDR2 YNNKEL (reference sequence). This CDR3 is 16 amino acids long. CDR3 sequence reads: CASSQEVAGGKNEQFF. The CDR3 nucleotides read TGTGCCAGCAGCCAAGAAGTAGCGGGCGGAAAGAATGAGCAGTTCTTC.

This rearrangement joins TRBV4-1 to TRBJ2-1, with D maybe TRBD2 (5 bases). V gave up 0 bases and J gave up 9 bases, with 9 bases separating them. In germline, CDR1 is MGHRA, CDR2 YSYEKL. The CDR3 sequence is 13 residues long. The CDR3 loop is CASSQEDYGEQFF. The DNA for the CDR3 is TGCGCCAGCAGCCAAGAAGACTACGGTGAGCAGTTCTTC.

This clonotype was seen many times. The rearrangement links TRBV7-9 to TRBJ1-6, with 7 bases identical to TRBD1. The CDR3 consists of 16 residues. Germline lookup yields CDR1 SEHNR and CDR2 FQNEAQ (reference sequence). V shed 4 bases and J 5 bases; nucleotides not matched to a gene: 8. CDR3 loop: CASSSGAGQDNSPLHF. Here the CDR3 DNA reads TGTGCCAGCAGCTCAGGCGCCGGACAGGATAATTCACCCCTCCACTTT.

This clonotype occurred many times. This chain links TRBV5-1 with TRBJ2-5, with D unclear. Germline CDR1 SGHRS, CDR2 YFSETQ. The CDR3 has 15 residues. Trimming left V 0 bases short and J 4 bases short, with 13 bases between. The chain's CDR3 is CASSLEPRSRETQYF. In DNA form, the CDR3 reads TGCGCCAGCAGCTTGGAACCCAGATCGCGAGAGACCCAGTACTTC.

This clonotype has only a few counts. The chain is built from TRBV10-3 and TRBJ2-1, with TRBD2 identical over 11 bases. CDR1 and CDR2 (germline): ENHRY, SYGVKD. The V gene end was trimmed by 1 base and the J gene end by 1 base; junction bases not matched to a gene: 12. This CDR3 is built from 20 residues. CDR3 nucleotides: TGTGCCATCAGTGAGTATCTTTCTAGCGGGAGGCCCACATCCTACAATGAGCAGTTCTTC. Its protein is CAISEYLSSGRPTSYNEQFF.